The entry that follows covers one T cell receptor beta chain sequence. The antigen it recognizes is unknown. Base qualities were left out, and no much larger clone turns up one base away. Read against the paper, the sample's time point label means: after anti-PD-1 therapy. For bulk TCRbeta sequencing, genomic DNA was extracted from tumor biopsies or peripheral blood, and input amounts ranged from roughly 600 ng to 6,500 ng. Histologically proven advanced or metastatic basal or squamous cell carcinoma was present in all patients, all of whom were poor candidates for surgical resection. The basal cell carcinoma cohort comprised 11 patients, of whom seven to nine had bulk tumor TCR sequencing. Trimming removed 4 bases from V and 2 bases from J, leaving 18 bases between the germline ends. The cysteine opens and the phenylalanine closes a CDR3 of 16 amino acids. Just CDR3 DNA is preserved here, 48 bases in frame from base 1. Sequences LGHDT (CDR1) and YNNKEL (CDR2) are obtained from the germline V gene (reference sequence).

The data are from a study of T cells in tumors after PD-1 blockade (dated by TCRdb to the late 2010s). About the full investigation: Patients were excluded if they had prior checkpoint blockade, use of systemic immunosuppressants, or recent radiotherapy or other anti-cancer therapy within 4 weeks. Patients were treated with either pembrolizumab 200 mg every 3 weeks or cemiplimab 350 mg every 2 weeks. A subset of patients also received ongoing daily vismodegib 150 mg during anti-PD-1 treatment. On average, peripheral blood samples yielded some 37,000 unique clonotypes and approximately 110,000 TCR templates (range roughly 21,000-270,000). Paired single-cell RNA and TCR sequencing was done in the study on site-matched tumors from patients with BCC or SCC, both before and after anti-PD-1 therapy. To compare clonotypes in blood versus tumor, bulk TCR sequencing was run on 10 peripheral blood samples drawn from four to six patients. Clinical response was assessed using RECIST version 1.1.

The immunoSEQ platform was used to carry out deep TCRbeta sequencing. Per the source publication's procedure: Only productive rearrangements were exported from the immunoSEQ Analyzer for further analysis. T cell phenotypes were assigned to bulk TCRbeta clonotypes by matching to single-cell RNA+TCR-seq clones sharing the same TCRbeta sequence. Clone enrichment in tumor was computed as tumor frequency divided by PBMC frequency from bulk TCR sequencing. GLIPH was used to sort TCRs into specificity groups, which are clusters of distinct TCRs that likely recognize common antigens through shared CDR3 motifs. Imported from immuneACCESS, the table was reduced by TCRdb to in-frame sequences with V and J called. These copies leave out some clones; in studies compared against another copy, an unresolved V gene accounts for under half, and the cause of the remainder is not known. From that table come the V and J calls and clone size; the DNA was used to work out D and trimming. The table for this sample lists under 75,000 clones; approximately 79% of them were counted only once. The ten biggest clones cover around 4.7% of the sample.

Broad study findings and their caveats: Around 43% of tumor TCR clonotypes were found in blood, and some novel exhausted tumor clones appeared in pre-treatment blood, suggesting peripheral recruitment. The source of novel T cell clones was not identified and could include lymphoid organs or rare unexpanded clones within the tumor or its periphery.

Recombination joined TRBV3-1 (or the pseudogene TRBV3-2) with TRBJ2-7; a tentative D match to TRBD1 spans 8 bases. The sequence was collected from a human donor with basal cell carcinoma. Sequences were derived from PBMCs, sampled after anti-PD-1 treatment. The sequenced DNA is TGTGCCAGCAGCCCCCGACAGGGGAGGGGCCCCTACGAGCAGTACTTC. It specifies CASSPRQGRGPYEQYF.